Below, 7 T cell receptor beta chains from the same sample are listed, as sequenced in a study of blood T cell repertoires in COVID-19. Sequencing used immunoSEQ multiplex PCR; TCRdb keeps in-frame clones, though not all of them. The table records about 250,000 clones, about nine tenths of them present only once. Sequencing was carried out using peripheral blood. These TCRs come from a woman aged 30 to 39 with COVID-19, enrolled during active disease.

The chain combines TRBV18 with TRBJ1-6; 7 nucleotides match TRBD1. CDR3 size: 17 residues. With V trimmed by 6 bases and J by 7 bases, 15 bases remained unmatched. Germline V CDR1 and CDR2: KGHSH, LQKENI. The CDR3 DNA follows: TGTGCCAGCTCCCCAAGGGGGCCTCACTCAAACAATTCACCCCTCCACTTT. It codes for CASSPRGPHSNNSPLHF.

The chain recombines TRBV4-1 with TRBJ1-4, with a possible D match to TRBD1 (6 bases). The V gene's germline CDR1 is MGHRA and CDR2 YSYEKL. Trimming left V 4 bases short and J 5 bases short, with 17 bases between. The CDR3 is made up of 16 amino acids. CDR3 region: CASSPQKQGANEKLFF. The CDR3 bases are TGCGCCAGCAGCCCCCAAAAACAGGGAGCGAATGAAAAACTGTTTTTT.

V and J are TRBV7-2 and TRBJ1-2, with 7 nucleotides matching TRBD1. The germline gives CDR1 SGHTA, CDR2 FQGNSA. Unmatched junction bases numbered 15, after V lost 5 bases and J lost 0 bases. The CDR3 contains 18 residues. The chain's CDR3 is CASSLSRTGLSTNYGYTF. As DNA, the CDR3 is TGTGCCAGCAGCCTTTCCCGGACAGGCCTCTCAACTAACTATGGCTACACCTTC.

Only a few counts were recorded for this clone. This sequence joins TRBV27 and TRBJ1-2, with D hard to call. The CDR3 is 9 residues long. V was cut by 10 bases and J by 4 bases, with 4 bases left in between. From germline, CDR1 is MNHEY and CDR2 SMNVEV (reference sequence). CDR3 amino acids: CATSYGYTF. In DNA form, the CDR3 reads TGTGCCACCTCCTATGGCTACACCTTC.

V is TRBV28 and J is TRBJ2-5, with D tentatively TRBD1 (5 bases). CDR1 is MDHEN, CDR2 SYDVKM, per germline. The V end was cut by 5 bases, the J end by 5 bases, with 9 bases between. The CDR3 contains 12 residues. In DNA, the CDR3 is TGTGCCAGCAGTCAGGGTAGGGAGACCCAGTACTTC. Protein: CASSQGRETQYF. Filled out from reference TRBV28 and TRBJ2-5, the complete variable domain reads DVKVTQSSRYLVKRTGEKVFLECVQDMDHENMFWYRQDPGLGLRLIYFSYDVKMKEKGDIPEGYSVSREKKERFSLILESASTNQTSMYLCASSQGRETQYFGPGTRLLVL.

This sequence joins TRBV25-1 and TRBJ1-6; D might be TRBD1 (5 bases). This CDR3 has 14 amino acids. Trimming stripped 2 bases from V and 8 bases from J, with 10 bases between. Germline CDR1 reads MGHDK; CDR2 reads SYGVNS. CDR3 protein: CASSERQGDSPLHF. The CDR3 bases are TGTGCCAGCAGTGAAAGGCAGGGTGATTCACCCCTCCACTTT.

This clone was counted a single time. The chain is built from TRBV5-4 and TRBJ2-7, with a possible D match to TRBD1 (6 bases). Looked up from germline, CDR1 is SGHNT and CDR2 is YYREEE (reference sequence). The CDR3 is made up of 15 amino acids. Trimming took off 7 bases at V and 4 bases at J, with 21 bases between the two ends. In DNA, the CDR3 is TGTGCCAGCGGTCCGCAGGGGTTGACGGGTTACGAGCAGTACTTC. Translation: CASGPQGLTGYEQYF.